Described below is a single TCR beta chain sequence and its context. This sample stems from a study of blood T cell repertoires in COVID-19. Whole-study context: Italy, Spain and the United States were the sources of the convalescent and acute COVID-19 samples.

Under the authors' procedure: The assay estimated nucleated cells by amplifying reference gene primers. The assay was immunoSEQ multiplex PCR, and TCRdb's table has in-frame clones only and misses some. That table gives V, J and clone size, and the DNA gave D and trimming. The data contain some 87,000 clones, 80% to 90% of them singletons. The CDR3 is 15 residues long. From germline, CDR1 is LGHNA and CDR2 YNFKEQ. Trimming at V came to 0 bases and at J to 5 bases, leaving 5 bases not matched to a gene. Sequencing was done on a sample of peripheral blood. The genes are TRBV4-2 and TRBJ1-1; 8 bases align to TRBD1. This TCR derives from a human donor with COVID-19, enrolled during active disease. The donor label of this sample is uncertain. CDR3 residues: CASSQESGGATEAFF. In DNA form, the CDR3 reads TGTGCCAGCAGCCAAGAATCAGGGGGCGCAACTGAAGCTTTCTTT.